A single sample is the source of the 9 T cell receptor beta chains below, sequenced in a study of T cells in Graves' hyperthyroidism and ophthalmopathy. Amplification targeted TCR beta CDR3 regions from RNA transcripts. TCR CDR3 regions were first amplified by RT-PCR with HTBI primers. MiXCR, run by TCRdb on the multiplex PCR reads, gives a single entry per CDR3 protein. The profile covers around 380,000 distinct CDR3 sequences, with roughly 13% appearing a single time and 20% taken by the ten largest. The sample taken for sequencing was blood. All receptors come from a man in his thirties or forties with Graves' hyperthyroidism that later progressed to Graves' ophthalmopathy.

In its sample, this clonotype was seen a few times. This rearrangement joins TRBV5-1 to TRBJ2-1, with D uncertain. From germline, CDR1 is SGHRS and CDR2 YFSETQ. CDR3 length: 16 residues. Trimming removed 0 bases from V and 5 bases from J, with 15 bases in between. The CDR3 bases are TGCGCCAGCAGCTTGGTTTTTAGGTTGCAAAACAATGAGCAGTTCTTC. Translating gives CASSLVFRLQNNEQFF. Together with reference TRBV5-1 and TRBJ2-1, the CDR3 gives the full variable domain: KAGVTQTPRYLIKTRGQQVTLSCSPISGHRSVSWYQQTPGQGLQFLFEYFSETQRNKGNFPGRFSGRQFSNSRSEMNVSTLELGDSALYLCASSLVFRLQNNEQFFGPGTRLTVL.

The CDR3 region has the DNA TGTGCCAGCAGCCCAGAGTCCGGGACAGGGCTATACGAGCAGTACTTC. This gives the protein CASSPESGTGLYEQYF. V is TRBV7-6 and J is TRBJ2-7, with 9 bases fitting TRBD1. CDR1 is SGHVS and CDR2 is FNYEAQ in the germline V gene. This CDR3 has 16 residues. J was trimmed by 4 bases and V by 5 bases; bases with no gene match: 12.

This clonotype was seen ten or more times. In DNA, the CDR3 is TGTGCCAGCAGCGTAGCTCCCCTAAGCGGGACAGGGGACACCGGGGAGCTGTTTTTT. Protein product: CASSVAPLSGTGDTGELFF. The V call is TRBV9, the J call TRBJ2-2, with 10 bases fitting TRBD1. The trim removed 0 bases at V and 3 bases at J, leaving 11 bases unmatched. The CDR3 is 19 residues long. Per germline, CDR1 SGDLS and CDR2 YYNGEE.

This clonotype was seen more than once but under ten times. The DNA of the CDR3 is TGTGCCAGCAGCTTAGAGATGAACTACGAGCAGTACTTC. Protein sequence: CASSLEMNYEQYF. This chain joins TRBV11-2 and TRBJ2-7; no definite D call. This CDR3 contains 13 residues. The germline V gene encodes CDR1 SGHAT and CDR2 FQNNGV. The V end lost 0 bases, the J end lost 3 bases, and 6 bases lay between the germline ends.

Ten or more counts support this clonotype. The chain combines TRBV12-3 or TRBV12-4 with TRBJ1-1; no firm D call. This CDR3 has 14 residues. V lost 3 bases and J lost 8, with 16 bases in between. Here the CDR3 reads CASSFWHYSVEAFF. The CDR3 DNA is TGTGCCAGCAGTTTTTGGCATTATTCGGTCGAAGCTTTCTTT.

This clonotype was counted at least ten times. One junction end disagrees with the germline gene, perhaps due to a read error. V is TRBV12-3 or TRBV12-4 and J is TRBJ2-5; D unresolved. The CDR3 runs to 12 residues. CDR3 protein: CASSLDRETQYF. CDR3 sequence (DNA): TGTGCCAGCAGCTTAGACCGAGAGACCCAGTACTTC.

V gene TRBV24-1 combines with J gene TRBJ2-7; weak D call: TRBD1 (6 bases). The CDR3 has 13 residues. In germline, CDR1 is KGHDR, CDR2 SFDVKD. Trimming removed 3 bases from V and 6 bases from J, with 11 bases in between. In DNA, the CDR3 is TGTGCCACCAGTGATACAGGGCTGGCCGAGCAGTACTTC. This gives the protein CATSDTGLAEQYF.

This clonotype was counted a few times. The chain couples TRBV3-1 to TRBJ2-7; TRBD1 might be the D (6 bases). The DNA end favors TRBJ2-1, so the J call may be wrong. Looked up from germline, CDR1 is LGHDT and CDR2 is YNNKEL (reference sequence). The CDR3 totals 13 residues. This CDR3 reads CASSLGGPYEQFF. Written as DNA, the CDR3 is TGTGCCAGCAGCCTAGGGGGACCCTACGAGCAGTTCTTC.

This clonotype was counted between two and nine times. The rearrangement uses TRBV28 and TRBJ2-7; no reliable D call. In germline, CDR1 is MDHEN, CDR2 SYDVKM. Trimming cost V 5 bases and J 6 bases, with 23 bases left between them. CDR3 size: 16 residues. The CDR3 bases are TGTGCCAGCAGTCCCGCCAGTGGTGAAGGGCTGAGCGAGCAGTACTTC. Its translation is CASSPASGEGLSEQYF.